These T cell receptor beta chains were read from a single sample in a study of blood T cell repertoires in COVID-19. The method was immunoSEQ multiplex PCR; TCRdb's version includes in-frame clones alone and lacks a portion of them. This sample carries about 210,000 clones, around 84% of them seen once, and the ten largest clones take 3.5% to 5.5%. The sample was PBMCs or T cells enriched from blood (not recorded which). Receptors were obtained from a young man with acute COVID-19. Both conserved end residues are part of each CDR3. The D gene is left open where the match is weak. Rows give clone size only sometimes, using once, few, many, or a class for an expanded clone.

TRBD2 | 20 | TRBJ2-1 | TRBV9 | - | CASSGLSLAGGLTSYNEQFF | TGTGCCAGCAGCGGATTGTCACTAGCGGGGGGGCTCACCTCCTACAATGAGCAGTTCTTC
- | 15 | TRBJ2-7 | TRBV30 | - | CAWSVSLGPGDEQYF | TGTGCCTGGAGTGTATCGCTGGGACCGGGGGACGAGCAGTACTTC
- | 15 | TRBJ1-4 | TRBV27 | - | CASSLAAGPNEKLFF | TGTGCCAGCAGCCTAGCTGCAGGCCCCAATGAAAAACTGTTTTTT
- | 15 | TRBJ1-4 | TRBV7-6 | once | CASSLGGGAVEKLFF | TGTGCCAGCAGCTTAGGTGGGGGGGCGGTTGAAAAACTGTTTTTT
TRBD2 | 15 | TRBJ2-7 | TRBV3-1/TRBV3-2 | - | CASSLSGVKDGKQYF | TGTGCCAGCAGCCTAAGCGGGGTAAAAGACGGTAAGCAGTACTTC
TRBD2 | 16 | TRBJ2-1 | TRBV7-2 | - | CASTKRGGFDYNEQFF | TGTGCCAGCACGAAACGGGGAGGGTTCGACTACAATGAGCAGTTCTTC
- | 15 | TRBJ1-3 | TRBV11-2 | - | CASSLAPGSGNTIYF | TGTGCCAGCAGCTTAGCCCCAGGTTCTGGAAACACCATATATTTT
- | 11 | TRBJ1-1 | TRBV27 | - | CASRYGTEAFF | TGTGCCAGCAGGTACGGGACAGAAGCTTTCTTT
- | 13 | TRBJ2-1 | TRBV12-3/TRBV12-4 | - | CASSFLAGPEQFF | TGTGCCAGCAGTTTCTTGGCGGGGCCTGAGCAGTTCTTC
TRBD2 | 15 | TRBJ2-5 | TRBV27 | - | CASRGLAGGRETQYF | TGTGCCAGCAGGGGACTAGCGGGGGGTCGCGAGACCCAGTACTTC
- | 14 | TRBJ1-2 | TRBV29-1 | - | CSAQGGGEGYGYTF | TGCAGCGCCCAGGGTGGCGGGGAGGGCTATGGCTACACCTTC
- | 13 | TRBJ2-2 | TRBV2 | - | CASSGDRTGELFF | TGTGCCAGCAGCGGGGATAGAACCGGGGAGCTGTTTTTT
- | 14 | TRBJ2-7 | TRBV7-3 | - | CASSPSQGSYEQYF | TGTGCCAGCAGCCCTTCCCAGGGATCCTACGAGCAGTACTTC
- | 15 | TRBJ1-6 | TRBV6-5 | - | CASSPQAGLNSPLHF | TGTGCCAGCAGTCCCCAGGCAGGGTTGAATTCACCCCTCCACTTT
TRBD2 | 15 | TRBJ2-3 | TRBV2 | many | CASSKSGGRTDTQYF | TGTGCCAGCAGTAAAAGCGGGGGGCGCACAGATACGCAGTATTTT
TRBD1 | 14 | TRBJ1-6 | TRBV27 | - | CASSRQGARSPLHF | TGTGCCAGCAGCAGACAGGGGGCGCGTTCACCCCTCCACTTT
- | 16 | TRBJ1-5 | TRBV2 | few | CASSERGRDTTQPQHF | TGTGCCAGCAGTGAAAGGGGCAGGGATACAACTCAGCCCCAGCATTTT
- | 16 | TRBJ1-3 | TRBV5-1 | - | CASSLGITGSGNTIYF | TGCGCCAGCAGCTTGGGGATCACAGGATCTGGAAACACCATATATTTT